This T cell receptor beta chain was sequenced in a study of blood T cell repertoires in COVID-19. The table came from immunoSEQ multiplex PCR; TCRdb's copy has only in-frame clones and leaves some out. The data show 200,000 to 300,000 clones, approximately 83% seen once. V lost 3 bases to trimming and J lost 3 bases; unmatched junction nucleotides: 9. Per germline, CDR1 ENHRY and CDR2 SYGVKD. This CDR3 has 16 amino acids. The receptor was isolated from a woman in her forties with acute COVID-19. This chain connects TRBV10-3 to TRBJ1-1; 8 bases match TRBD1. The sequencing sample was made of PBMCs or T cells enriched from blood (not recorded which). The CDR3 DNA reads TGTGCCATCAGTGACGGTATCAGGGGGCGTGACACTGAAGCTTTCTTT. This gives the protein CAISDGIRGRDTEAFF.